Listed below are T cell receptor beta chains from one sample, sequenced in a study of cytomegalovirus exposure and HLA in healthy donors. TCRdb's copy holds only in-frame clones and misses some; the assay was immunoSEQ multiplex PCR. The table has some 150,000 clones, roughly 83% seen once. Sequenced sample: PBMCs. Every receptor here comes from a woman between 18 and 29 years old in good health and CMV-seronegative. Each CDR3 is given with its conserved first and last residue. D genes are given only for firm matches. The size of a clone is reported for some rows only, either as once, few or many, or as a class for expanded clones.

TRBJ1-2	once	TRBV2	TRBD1	CASRMTGAGGYTF	TGTGCCAGCAGGATGACAGGGGCGGGTGGCTACACCTTC
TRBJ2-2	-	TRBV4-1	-	CASSQVRSRVQTGELFF	TGCGCCAGCAGCCAAGTTCGGTCGCGGGTGCAGACCGGGGAGCTGTTTTTT
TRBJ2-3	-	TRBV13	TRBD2	CASSLLAGGRTSTDTQYF	TGTGCCAGCAGCCTACTAGCGGGGGGCCGGACGAGCACAGATACGCAGTATTTT
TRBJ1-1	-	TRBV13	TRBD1	CASSLGGGRGYTEAFF	TGTGCCAGCAGCTTAGGAGGGGGCAGGGGTTACACTGAAGCTTTCTTT
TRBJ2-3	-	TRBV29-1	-	CSVRTTWTPSTDTQYF	TGCAGCGTTCGCACCACTTGGACTCCCAGCACAGATACGCAGTATTTT
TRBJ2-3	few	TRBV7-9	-	CASNNQRPDTQYF	TGTGCCAGCAACAACCAGCGGCCAGATACGCAGTATTTT
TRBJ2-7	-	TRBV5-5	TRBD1	CASSLETGGWREQYF	TGTGCCAGCAGCTTGGAGACAGGGGGTTGGAGGGAGCAGTACTTC
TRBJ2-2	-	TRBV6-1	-	CASSSPGANTGELFF	TGTGCCAGCAGTAGTCCGGGGGCGAACACCGGGGAGCTGTTTTTT
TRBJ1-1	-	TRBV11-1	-	CASSRFSGGTEAFF	TGTGCCAGCAGCCGTTTTTCCGGGGGGACTGAAGCTTTCTTT
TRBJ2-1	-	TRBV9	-	CASSVAMGSSYNEQFF	TGTGCCAGCAGCGTAGCTATGGGGAGCTCCTACAATGAGCAGTTCTTC